The 16 T cell receptor beta chains listed next were all sequenced from one sample in a study of metastatic and nonmetastatic thyroid tumors. Through MiXCR, TCRdb re-clonotyped the PCR reads. The repertoire holds about 5,500 clones, with 37% as singletons. No treatment had been given to any patient before thyroid surgery. Sequencing input: tumor tissue. These TCRs come from a male donor with papillary thyroid cancer or a benign thyroid nodule (not recorded which). Some clones in this sample may be carry-over from other donors' samples.

This clone appeared a few times. One junction end does not reproduce the germline sequence, and a read error may be involved. The sample holds other DNA sequences that translate to the same CDR3. The V gene is TRBV5-1, the J gene TRBJ2-6; either TRBD1 or TRBD2 may fit D (5 bases each). The CDR3 runs to 15 residues. Germline V gives CDR1 SGHRS, CDR2 YFSETQ. Here the CDR3 DNA reads TGCGCCAGTAGCTGGGACGGCGGCTGGGCCAACGTCCTGACTTTC. As protein: CASSWDGGWANVLTF.

This clone was observed a few times. V and J are TRBV11-2 and TRBJ2-1; 13 positions match TRBD2. The germline CDR1 and CDR2 sequences are SGHAT and FQNNGV. Losses at the gene ends were 1 base for V and 15 bases for J; bases not matched to a gene: 15. The CDR3 runs to 17 residues. CDR3 in amino acids: CASSLGKRGLAGVSPFF. The CDR3 DNA reads as TGTGCCAGCAGCTTAGGTAAACGCGGACTAGCGGGAGTATCACCGTTCTTC.

This clone was counted only a few times. The chain uses TRBV6-2 or TRBV6-3 and TRBJ1-1; D is ambiguous. V gave up 10 bases and J gave up 2 bases, with 11 bases separating them. CDR1 and CDR2 (germline): MNHEY, SVGEGT. The CDR3 is 12 amino acids. CDR3 in DNA: TGTGCCACCCGACGGAAAAACACTGAAGCTTTCTTT. This gives the protein CATRRKNTEAFF.

The V and J genes are TRBV30 and TRBJ2-7; TRBD2 matches 13 bases. CDR3 length: 15 residues. The germline V gene encodes CDR1 GTSNPN and CDR2 SVGIG (reference sequence). After removal of 2 bases from V and 2 bases from J, the junction contained 3 bases not matched to a gene. The CDR3 loop reads CAWSPGLAGAYEQYF. The CDR3 DNA is TGTGCCTGGAGTCCCGGACTAGCGGGAGCCTACGAGCAGTACTTC. The variable domain in full, with the rest retrieved from reference TRBV30 and TRBJ2-7, is SQTIHQWPATLVQPVGSPLSLECTVEGTSNPNLYWYRQAAGRGLQLLFYSVGIGQISSEVPQNLSASRPQDRQFILSSKKLLLSDSGFYLCAWSPGLAGAYEQYFGPGTRLTVT.

This chain joins TRBV20-1 and TRBJ2-5; a possible D gene is TRBD2 (5 bases). With the DNA end fitting TRBJ2-1 better, the J assignment may be wrong. The CDR3 loop spans 16 amino acids. Germline values: CDR1 DFQATT, CDR2 SNEGSKA (reference sequence). CDR3 coding DNA: TGCAGTGCTAGAGGAGGGTGGACCCAGAACCCCAATGAGCAGTTCTTC. This gives the protein CSARGGWTQNPNEQFF.

The V gene is TRBV7-3, the J gene TRBJ2-5, with TRBD2 matching 14 bases. Trimming took 4 bases from V and 4 from J; bases not matched to a gene: 14. CDR1 and CDR2 (germline): SGHTA, FQGTGA. The length of the CDR3 is 19 residues. The CDR3 protein is CASSSPSGLAGDMGETQYF. CDR3 nucleotide sequence: TGTGCCAGCAGCTCACCCTCGGGACTAGCGGGAGATATGGGAGAGACCCAGTACTTC.

The chain couples TRBV20-1 to TRBJ2-7; 7 bases align to TRBD1. The CDR3 has 12 residues. The trim removed 5 bases at V and 2 bases at J, leaving 3 bases unmatched. Per the germline V gene, CDR1 is DFQATT and CDR2 is SNEGSKA (reference sequence). The CDR3 here is CSASGQTYEQYF. CDR3 DNA: TGCAGTGCTTCGGGACAGACCTACGAGCAGTACTTC.

In its sample, this clone was seen a few times. The V call is TRBV4-3, the J call TRBJ1-2; 8 nucleotides match TRBD1. The germline V gene has CDR1 LGHNA and CDR2 YSLEER. The ends lost 1 base at V and 4 bases at J; junction bases unmatched: 5. There are 15 residues in the CDR3. Written as DNA, the CDR3 is TGCGCCAGCAGCCAAGGCTGGGGACAGGTCTATGGCTACACCTTC. Translation gives CASSQGWGQVYGYTF.

The V call is TRBV30, the J call TRBJ1-3, with 8 bases lining up with TRBD1. V trimming: 4 bases; J trimming: 4 bases; junction bases outside the gene matches: 12. Germline V gives CDR1 GTSNPN, CDR2 SVGIG (reference sequence). This CDR3 region has 16 residues. DNA of the CDR3: TGTGCCTGGACGCTCGGCAGGGGGCAATCCGGAAACACCATATATTTT. Its translation is CAWTLGRGQSGNTIYF.

This chain uses TRBV11-3 with TRBJ2-2; perhaps TRBD1 as D (5 bases). Trimming stripped 5 bases from V and 4 bases from J, with 14 bases between. This CDR3 spans 15 amino acids. The germline V gene has CDR1 SGHNT and CDR2 YENEEA. The CDR3 DNA follows: TGTGCCAGCAGCAGCACAGGAGTCATCACCGGGGAGCTGTTTTTT. Amino acid sequence: CASSSTGVITGELFF. The full variable domain, rest sourced from reference TRBV11-3 and TRBJ2-2, is EAGVVQSPRYKIIEKKQPVAFWCNPISGHNTLYWYLQNLGQGPELLIRYENEEAVDDSQLPKDRFSAERLKGVDSTLKIQPAELGDSAVYLCASSSTGVITGELFFGEGSRLTVL.

V and J are TRBV18 and TRBJ1-6; 8 nucleotides match TRBD1. CDR1 and CDR2 from the germline V gene are KGHSH and LQKENI. This CDR3 has 14 amino acids. Trimming at V came to 3 bases and at J to 10 bases, leaving 5 bases not matched to a gene. CDR3 loop: CASSPTGERSPLHF. The CDR3 DNA reads TGTGCCAGCTCACCGACAGGGGAGAGGTCACCCCTCCACTTT.

CDR3: CASSKHRGSETQYF. The CDR3, as DNA: TGCGCCAGCAGCAAGCACAGGGGGTCAGAGACCCAGTACTTC. The rearrangement uses TRBV4-3 and TRBJ2-5; 8 bases match TRBD1. Germline CDR1 and CDR2: LGHNA and YSLEER. J gave up 4 bases and V 5 bases, and 6 bases lay outside the gene matches. The CDR3 loop spans 14 amino acids.

The chain recombines TRBV7-8 with TRBJ2-7; 10 bases line up with TRBD1. The CDR3 is made up of 17 amino acids. From germline, CDR1 is SGHVS and CDR2 FQNEAQ. With 1 base clipped from V and 0 bases from J, the junction kept 6 bases outside the gene matches. This CDR3 is CASSLDPGTGASYEQYF. The CDR3 DNA follows: TGTGCCAGCAGCTTAGACCCCGGGACAGGGGCCTCCTACGAGCAGTACTTC.

Only a few counts were recorded for this clone. V usage is TRBV28 and J usage is TRBJ1-2; D remains unclear. The V gene lost 7 bases and the J gene lost 3 bases, with 18 bases spanning the gap. This CDR3 spans 15 amino acids. Per the germline V gene, CDR1 is MDHEN and CDR2 is SYDVKM. The CDR3 nucleotides are TGTGCCAGCACTCAGGATAGCCTCCCTGACTATGGCTACACCTTC. As protein: CASTQDSLPDYGYTF.

The chain has TRBV20-1 and TRBJ2-7; 8 nucleotides line up with TRBD2. Looked up from germline, CDR1 is DFQATT and CDR2 is SNEGSKA (reference sequence). J gave up 5 bases and V 6 bases, and 15 bases lay outside the gene matches. This CDR3 spans 15 amino acids. CDR3 sequence (DNA): TGCAGTGCCCCCGGGAGGGGCGGGAGATTCAACGAGCAGTACTTC. It translates to CSAPGRGGRFNEQYF.

In this sample, this clone turned up a few times. The chain carries TRBV24-1 and TRBJ1-2; the match to TRBD1 covers 7 bases. CDR1 is KGHDR and CDR2 is SFDVKD in the germline V gene. With V trimmed by 1 base and J by 5 bases, 3 bases remained unmatched. The CDR3 is 14 amino acids. The CDR3 DNA sequence: TGTGCCACCAGTGATTTACGACAGGGATATGGCTACACCTTC. Protein: CATSDLRQGYGYTF.